A single sample gave rise to the 20 T cell receptor beta chains below, sequenced in a study of long-term antiretroviral therapy in people with HIV. It was version v3.0 of the immunoSEQ assay that was run at survey level. Profiling relied on immunoSEQ multiplex PCR, and the TCRdb table lists in-frame clones only, not all of them. The sample shows approximately 20,000 clones, roughly four fifths of them seen only once. The source material was unsorted PBMCs, sampled 2.2 years after starting antiretroviral therapy. The receptors were sampled from a man between 45 and 60 years old with HIV.

The chain is built from TRBV6-6 and TRBJ2-5; a possible D gene is TRBD1 (5 bases). In germline, CDR1 is MNHNY, CDR2 SVGAGI (reference sequence). The CDR3 length is 14 residues. V lost 1 base and J 3 bases, leaving 9 bases between the germline ends. The CDR3 protein is CASSYLGPEETQYF. The CDR3 coding sequence is TGTGCCAGCAGTTACTTGGGGCCCGAAGAGACCCAGTACTTC.

This chain uses TRBV5-1 with TRBJ2-7; 11 nucleotides line up with TRBD2. This CDR3 is built from 17 residues. Trimming cost V 3 bases and J 2 bases; bases outside gene matches: 10. Germline-derived CDR1 and CDR2 are SGHRS and YFSETQ. CDR3 sequence: CASSSEEIAGGPYEQYF. The CDR3 bases are TGCGCCAGCAGCTCCGAAGAAATAGCGGGAGGGCCCTACGAGCAGTACTTC.

The CDR3 loop reads CASGLVLGGQPFDYGYTF. The CDR3 DNA is TGTGCTAGTGGTTTGGTTCTTGGGGGACAGCCCTTCGATTATGGCTACACCTTC. This chain uses TRBV12-5 with TRBJ1-2, with 7 positions matching TRBD1. The germline V gene encodes CDR1 LGHNT and CDR2 FRNRAP. V shed 0 bases and J 5 bases; nucleotides not matched to a gene: 15. The CDR3 sequence is 18 residues long.

The chain recombines TRBV28 with TRBJ1-1; D remains ambiguous. Between the trimmed V and J ends, which lost 2 bases and 0 bases, there was a span of 10 bases. The CDR3 consists of 15 residues. Germline CDR1 reads MDHEN; CDR2 reads SYDVKM. The CDR3 DNA sequence: TGTGCCAGCAGTTTAGGACCGCGGGTGAACACTGAAGCTTTCTTT. Residues: CASSLGPRVNTEAFF.

This sequence joins TRBV2 and TRBJ1-6; 11 nucleotides align to TRBD1. The V and J ends lost 8 bases and 7 bases, in that order; junction bases with no gene match: 1. The CDR3 is 13 residues long. Germline-derived CDR1 and CDR2 are SNHLY and FYNNEI. CDR3 DNA sequence: TGTGCCAGCGGGACAGGGGGAAATTCACCCCTCCACTTT. This translates into CASGTGGNSPLHF.

The chain is built from TRBV6-8 and TRBJ2-7; a possible D gene is TRBD2 (6 bases). The CDR3 runs to 14 residues. Trimming removed 5 bases at V and 5 bases at J, with 16 bases between. Germline lookup yields CDR1 MNHGY and CDR2 SAAAGT. The CDR3 DNA is TGTGCCAGCAGTGGGGCCAGGGCGGGGAACGAGCAGTACTTC. Its translation is CASSGARAGNEQYF.

The genes are TRBV6-5 and TRBJ2-3, with 8 bases matching TRBD2. The CDR3 has 15 amino acids. CDR1 is MNHEY and CDR2 is SVGAGI in the germline V gene. The trim removed 2 bases at V and 5 bases at J, leaving 6 bases unmatched. The CDR3 nucleotides are TGTGCCAGCAGTTACGAGGCGGGGGGAATAGATACGCAGTATTTT. Translating it yields CASSYEAGGIDTQYF.

The chain combines TRBV6-6 with TRBJ1-1; D remains ambiguous. The CDR3 consists of 13 residues. V shed 6 bases and J shed 5 bases, with 13 bases lying between them. Germline V gene lookup returns CDR1 MNHNY and CDR2 SVGAGI (reference sequence). Here the CDR3 reads CASSPLDGTEAFF. For the CDR3, the DNA is TGTGCCAGCAGCCCCCTCGACGGAACTGAAGCTTTCTTT.

The DNA for the CDR3 is TGTGCCAGCAGTGAATGGGACGCCCCGCAGTATTTT. It yields the protein CASSEWDAPQYF. This chain connects TRBV2 to TRBJ2-3; D is possibly TRBD1 or TRBD2 (5 bases each). V was clipped by 2 bases and J by 10 bases, with 10 bases between them. The CDR3 loop spans 12 amino acids. CDR1 SNHLY and CDR2 FYNNEI come from the germline V gene.

The rearrangement joins TRBV19 to TRBJ2-1, with 8 bases lining up with TRBD2. The J segment lost 5 bases and the V segment lost 10 bases, leaving 19 bases of the junction unmatched. There are 17 residues in the CDR3. CDR1 LNHDA and CDR2 SQIVND come from the germline V gene (reference sequence). For the CDR3, the DNA is TGTGCCACCAATACCCCGGGGGGGTCATTATGGGACAATGAGCAGTTCTTC. Its protein is CATNTPGGSLWDNEQFF.

V is TRBV5-6 and J is TRBJ2-1; TRBD2 agrees at 9 bases. Germline V CDR1 and CDR2: SGHDT, YYEEEE. J gave up 7 bases and V 4 bases, and 6 bases lay outside the gene matches. The length of the CDR3 is 14 residues. This CDR3 reads CASSGGTSLNEQFF. The CDR3 DNA follows: TGTGCCAGCAGCGGGGGGACTAGCTTGAATGAGCAGTTCTTC.

A few counts support this clone. The CDR3: CASSLAEGQPQHF. The CDR3 coding sequence is TGTGCCAGCAGCTTAGCGGAGGGTCAGCCCCAGCATTTT. The chain joins TRBV7-2 to TRBJ1-5; D remains ambiguous. Germline values: CDR1 SGHTA, CDR2 FQGNSA. Trimming removed 0 bases from V and 6 bases from J, with 6 bases in between. CDR3 length: 13 residues.

The chain couples TRBV6-5 to TRBJ2-7; no reliable D call. The germline V gene has CDR1 MNHEY and CDR2 SVGAGI. The CDR3 runs 14 residues. V lost 2 bases to trimming and J lost 7 bases, with 15 bases between them. CDR3 protein: CASSYRAESQEQYF. Here the CDR3 DNA reads TGTGCCAGCAGTTACCGGGCGGAATCCCAAGAGCAGTACTTC.

This CDR3 reads CASSDRQRLAKNIQYF. CDR3 DNA: TGTGCCAGCAGTGACAGGCAGCGGCTAGCCAAAAACATTCAGTACTTC. The chain recombines TRBV6-4 with TRBJ2-4, with D perhaps TRBD2 (5 bases). The CDR3 length is 16 residues. V lost 2 bases and J lost 0, with 11 bases in between. In germline, CDR1 is MRHNA, CDR2 SNTAGT.

This clone showed up just a few times. CDR3 bases: TGTGCCAGTACGGAGGCGGGAGGAGGCTACAATGAGCAGTTCTTC. It specifies CASTEAGGGYNEQFF. The rearrangement joins TRBV19 to TRBJ2-1, with 8 nucleotides matching TRBD2. Germline loops: CDR1 LNHDA, CDR2 SQIVND (reference sequence). Losses at the gene ends were 7 bases for V and 3 bases for J; bases not matched to a gene: 8. The CDR3 has 15 residues.

The genes are TRBV18 and TRBJ2-2, with a possible D match to TRBD2 (6 bases). Germline V lookup: CDR1 KGHSH, CDR2 LQKENI. Trimming cost V 3 bases and J 5 bases, with 16 bases left between them. The CDR3 length is 16 residues. The CDR3 reads CASSPPGAGGTGELFF. CDR3 in DNA: TGTGCCAGCTCACCCCCCGGAGCGGGTGGAACCGGGGAGCTGTTTTTT.

J is TRBJ2-1 and V is TRBV7-2; TRBD2 agrees at 9 bases. Germline CDR1 SGHTA, CDR2 FQGNSA. The ends lost 3 bases at V and 6 bases at J; junction bases unmatched: 12. The CDR3 is 17 residues long. The CDR3 here is CASSFLGSGGRSNEQFF. CDR3 in DNA: TGTGCCAGCAGCTTCCTGGGTAGCGGGGGAAGAAGCAATGAGCAGTTCTTC. The variable domain in full, completed from reference TRBV7-2 and TRBJ2-1, reads GAGVSQSPSNKVTEKGKDVELRCDPISGHTALYWYRQSLGQGLEFLIYFQGNSAPDKSGLPSDRFSAERTGGSVSTLTIQRTQQEDSAVYLCASSFLGSGGRSNEQFFGPGTRLTVL.

This sequence joins TRBV9 and TRBJ2-5; unclear D gene. The CDR3 length is 15 residues. Per the germline V gene, CDR1 is SGDLS and CDR2 is YYNGEE. Trimming shortened V by 0 bases and J by 1 base, and 10 bases separated the two germline ends. CDR3 sequence: CASSVDAGFQETQYF. The CDR3 region has the DNA TGTGCCAGCAGCGTAGACGCAGGCTTCCAAGAGACCCAGTACTTC.

The rearrangement uses TRBV27 and TRBJ1-1; 7 nucleotides align to TRBD1. The CDR3 spans 15 residues. V was pared by 1 base and J by 8 bases, with 10 bases of the junction left unmatched. CDR1 and CDR2 (germline): MNHEY, SMNVEV (reference sequence). The CDR3 DNA reads TGTGCCAGCAGTTTATTTGGCGTACAGGGGATCGAAGCTTTCTTT. Its translation: CASSLFGVQGIEAFF.

The V gene is TRBV11-2, the J gene TRBJ1-2, with TRBD1 as a possible D gene (6 bases). Trimming cost V 1 base and J 3 bases, with 9 bases left between them. The CDR3 loop spans 14 amino acids. CDR1 and CDR2 from the germline V gene are SGHAT and FQNNGV. CDR3 residues: CASSLGQGYYGYTF. CDR3 nucleotides: TGTGCCAGCAGCTTAGGGCAGGGGTACTATGGCTACACCTTC.